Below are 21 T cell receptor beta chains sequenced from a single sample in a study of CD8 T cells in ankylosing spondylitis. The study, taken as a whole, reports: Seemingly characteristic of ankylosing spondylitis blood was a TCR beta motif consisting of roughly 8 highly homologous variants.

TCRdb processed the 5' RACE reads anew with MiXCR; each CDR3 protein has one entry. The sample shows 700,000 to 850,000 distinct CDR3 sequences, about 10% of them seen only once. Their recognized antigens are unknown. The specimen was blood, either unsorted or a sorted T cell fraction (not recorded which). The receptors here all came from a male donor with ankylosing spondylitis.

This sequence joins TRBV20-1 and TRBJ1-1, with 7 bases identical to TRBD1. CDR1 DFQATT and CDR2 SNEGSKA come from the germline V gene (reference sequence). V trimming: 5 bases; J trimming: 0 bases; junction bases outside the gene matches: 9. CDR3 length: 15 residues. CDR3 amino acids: CSASKPQGVNTEAFF. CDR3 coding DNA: TGCAGTGCTTCTAAACCTCAGGGGGTGAACACTGAAGCTTTCTTT.

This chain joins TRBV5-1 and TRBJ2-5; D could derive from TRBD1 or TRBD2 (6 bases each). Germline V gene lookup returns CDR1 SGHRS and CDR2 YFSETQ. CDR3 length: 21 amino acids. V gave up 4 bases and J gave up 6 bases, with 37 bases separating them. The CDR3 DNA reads TGCGCCAGCAGCCGGGAGAACCGTGGAGAGCCACTTGACAGGAGTGTGAAGACCCAGTACTTC. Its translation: CASSRENRGEPLDRSVKTQYF.

The DNA of the CDR3 is TGTGCCATCAGCCGGACAGCGGGCGAGACCCAGTACTTC. It yields the protein CAISRTAGETQYF. The rearrangement uses TRBV10-3 and TRBJ2-5, with D perhaps given as TRBD1 or TRBD2 (6 bases each). This CDR3 has 13 residues. V lost 6 bases, J lost 5 bases, and 13 bases lay in between. CDR1 ENHRY and CDR2 SYGVKD come from the germline V gene.

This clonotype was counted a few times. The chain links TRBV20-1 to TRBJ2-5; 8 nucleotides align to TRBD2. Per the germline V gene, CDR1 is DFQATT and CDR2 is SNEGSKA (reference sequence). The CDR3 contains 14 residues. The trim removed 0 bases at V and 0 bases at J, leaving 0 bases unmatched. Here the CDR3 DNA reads TGCAGTGCTAGAGATAGCGGGGACCAAGAGACCCAGTACTTC. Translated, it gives CSARDSGDQETQYF.

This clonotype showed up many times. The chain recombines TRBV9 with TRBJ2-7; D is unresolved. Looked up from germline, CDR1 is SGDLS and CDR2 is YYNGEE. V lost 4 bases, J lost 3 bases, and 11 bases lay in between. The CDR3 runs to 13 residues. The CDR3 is CASSRAPIYEQYF. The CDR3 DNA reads TGTGCCAGCAGCCGGGCTCCGATCTACGAGCAGTACTTC.

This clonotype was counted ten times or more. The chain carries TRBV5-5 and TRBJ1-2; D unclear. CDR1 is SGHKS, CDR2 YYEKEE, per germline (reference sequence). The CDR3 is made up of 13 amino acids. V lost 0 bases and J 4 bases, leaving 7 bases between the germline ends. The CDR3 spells CASSLGSIYGYTF. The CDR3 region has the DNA TGTGCCAGCAGCTTGGGATCAATCTATGGCTACACCTTC.

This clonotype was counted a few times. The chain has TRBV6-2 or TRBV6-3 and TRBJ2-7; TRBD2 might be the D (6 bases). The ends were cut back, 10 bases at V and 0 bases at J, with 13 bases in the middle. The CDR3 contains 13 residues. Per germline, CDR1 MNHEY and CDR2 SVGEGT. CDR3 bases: TGTGCCACGCAACGGGGGAGCTCCTACGAGCAGTACTTC. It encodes CATQRGSSYEQYF.

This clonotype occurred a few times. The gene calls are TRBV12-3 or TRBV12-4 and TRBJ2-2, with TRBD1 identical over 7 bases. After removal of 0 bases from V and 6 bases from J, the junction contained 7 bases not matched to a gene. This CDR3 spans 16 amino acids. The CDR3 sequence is CASSLALSQGSGELFF. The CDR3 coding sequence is TGTGCCAGCAGTTTAGCGCTTTCACAGGGGTCCGGGGAGCTGTTTTTT.

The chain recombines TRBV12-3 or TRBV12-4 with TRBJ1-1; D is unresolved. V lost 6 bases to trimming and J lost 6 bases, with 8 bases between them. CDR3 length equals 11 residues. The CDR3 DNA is TGTGCCAGCAGCGGGTATTCTGAAGCTTTCTTT. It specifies CASSGYSEAFF.

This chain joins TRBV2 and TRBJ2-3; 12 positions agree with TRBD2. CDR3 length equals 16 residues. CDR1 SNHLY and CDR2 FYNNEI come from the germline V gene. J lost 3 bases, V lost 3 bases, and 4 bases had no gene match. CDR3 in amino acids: CASSDPSGRGTDTQYF. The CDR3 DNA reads TGTGCCAGCAGTGACCCTAGCGGGAGGGGGACAGATACGCAGTATTTT. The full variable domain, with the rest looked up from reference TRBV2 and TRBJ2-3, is EPEVTQTPSHQVTQMGQEVILRCVPISNHLYFYWYRQILGQKVEFLVSFYNNEISEKSEIFDDQFSVERPDGSNFTLKIRSTKLEDSAMYFCASSDPSGRGTDTQYFGPGTRLTVL.

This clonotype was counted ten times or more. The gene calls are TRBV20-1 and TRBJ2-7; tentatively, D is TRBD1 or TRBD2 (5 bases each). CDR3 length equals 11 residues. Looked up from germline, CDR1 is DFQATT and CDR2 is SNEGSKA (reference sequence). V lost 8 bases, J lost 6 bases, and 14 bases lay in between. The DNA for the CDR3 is TGCAGTCCTGTGAGGGGCGGCGAGCAGTACTTC. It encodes CSPVRGGEQYF.

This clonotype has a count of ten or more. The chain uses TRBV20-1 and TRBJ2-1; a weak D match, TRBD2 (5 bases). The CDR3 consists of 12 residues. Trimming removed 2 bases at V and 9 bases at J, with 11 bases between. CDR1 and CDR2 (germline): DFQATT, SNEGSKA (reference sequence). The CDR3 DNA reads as TGCAGTGCTAGAACGAGCGGTGGTGAGCAGTTCTTC. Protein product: CSARTSGGEQFF.

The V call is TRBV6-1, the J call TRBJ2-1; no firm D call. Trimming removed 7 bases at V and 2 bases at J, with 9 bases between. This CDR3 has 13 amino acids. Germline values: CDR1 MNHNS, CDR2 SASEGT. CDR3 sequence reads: CASTQPTYNEQFF. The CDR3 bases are TGTGCCAGCACCCAGCCAACCTACAATGAGCAGTTCTTC.

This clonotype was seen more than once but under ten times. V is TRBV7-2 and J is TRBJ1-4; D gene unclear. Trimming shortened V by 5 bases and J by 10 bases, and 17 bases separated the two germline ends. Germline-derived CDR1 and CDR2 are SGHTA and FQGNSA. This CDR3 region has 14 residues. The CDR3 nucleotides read TGTGCCAGCAGCCCCCGGCCTACATCGGCAAAACTGTTTTTT. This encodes CASSPRPTSAKLFF.

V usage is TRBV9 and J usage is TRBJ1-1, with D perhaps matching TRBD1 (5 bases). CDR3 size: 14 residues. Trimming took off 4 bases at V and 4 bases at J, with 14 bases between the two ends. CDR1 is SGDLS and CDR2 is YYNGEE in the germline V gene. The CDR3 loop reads CASSPLGEITEAFF. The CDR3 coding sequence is TGTGCCAGCAGCCCACTGGGGGAAATCACTGAAGCTTTCTTT.

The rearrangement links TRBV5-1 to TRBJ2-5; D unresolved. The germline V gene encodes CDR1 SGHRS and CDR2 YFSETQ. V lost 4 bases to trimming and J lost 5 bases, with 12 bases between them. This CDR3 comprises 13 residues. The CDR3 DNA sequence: TGCGCCAGCAGCCAAACCGTTGGGGAGACCCAGTACTTC. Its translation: CASSQTVGETQYF.

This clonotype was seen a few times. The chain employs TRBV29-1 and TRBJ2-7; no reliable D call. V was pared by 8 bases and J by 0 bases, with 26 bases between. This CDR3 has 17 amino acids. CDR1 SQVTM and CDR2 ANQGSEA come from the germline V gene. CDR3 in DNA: TGCAGCCCACCTTCAGCCCGTGTTACCTGGCACTCCTACGAGCAGTACTTC. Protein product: CSPPSARVTWHSYEQYF.

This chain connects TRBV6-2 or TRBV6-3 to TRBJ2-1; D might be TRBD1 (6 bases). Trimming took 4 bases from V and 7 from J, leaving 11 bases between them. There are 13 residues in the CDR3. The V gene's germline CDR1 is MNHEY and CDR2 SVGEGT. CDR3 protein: CASSSQGTNEQFF. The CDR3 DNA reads TGTGCCAGCAGTTCACAGGGTACAAATGAGCAGTTCTTC.

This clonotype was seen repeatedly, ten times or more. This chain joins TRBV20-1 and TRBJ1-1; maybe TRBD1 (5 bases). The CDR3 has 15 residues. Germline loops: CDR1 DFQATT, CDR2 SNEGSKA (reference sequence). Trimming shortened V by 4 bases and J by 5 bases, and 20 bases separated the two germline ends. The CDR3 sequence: CSAIDSGDYGTEAFF. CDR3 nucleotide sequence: TGCAGTGCTATAGACTCCGGGGACTATGGGACTGAAGCTTTCTTT.

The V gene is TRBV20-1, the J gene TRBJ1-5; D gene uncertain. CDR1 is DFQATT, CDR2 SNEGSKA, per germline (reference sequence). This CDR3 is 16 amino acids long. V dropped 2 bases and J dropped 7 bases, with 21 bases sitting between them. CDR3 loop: CSARTTEFGSPQPQHF. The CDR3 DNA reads TGCAGTGCTAGAACCACGGAGTTCGGCTCCCCCCAGCCCCAGCATTTT.

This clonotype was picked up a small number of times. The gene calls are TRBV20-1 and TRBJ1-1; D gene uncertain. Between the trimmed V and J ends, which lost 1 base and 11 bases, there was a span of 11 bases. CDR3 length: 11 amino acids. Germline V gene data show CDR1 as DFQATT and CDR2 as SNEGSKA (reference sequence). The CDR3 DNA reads TGCAGTGCTAGAGTAATGGCCGGGGCTTTCTTT. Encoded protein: CSARVMAGAFF.